One sample yielded the 17 T cell receptor beta chains listed below, sequenced in a study of T cell repertoires in cytomegalovirus infection. No antigens are known for them. From the reads, TCRdb called clonotypes with MiXCR, one entry per CDR3 protein. Among about a million distinct CDR3 sequences listed, 25% to 40% were seen once. The sample in question was cultured CD8+ T cells from PBMCs, obtained from culture after CMV antigen stimulation. All receptors derive from a human donor in good health (CMV status not recorded). Some clones in this sample may be carry-over from other donors' samples.

V and J are TRBV11-2 and TRBJ2-2; D gene ambiguous. V lost 0 bases and J lost 0, with 8 bases in between. Germline CDR1 SGHAT, CDR2 FQNNGV. The CDR3 contains 16 residues. CDR3 coding DNA: TGTGCCAGCAGCTTAGATTACAGCTCGAACACCGGGGAGCTGTTTTTT. Amino acid sequence: CASSLDYSSNTGELFF.

This clonotype has just a few counts. The chain has TRBV5-1 and TRBJ2-7; 8 nucleotides agree with TRBD1. The CDR3 length is 16 residues. Germline CDR1 is SGHRS and CDR2 is YFSETQ. The V gene end was trimmed by 0 bases and the J gene end by 1 base; junction bases not matched to a gene: 6. This chain's CDR3 is CASSLALDRASYEQYF. CDR3 DNA: TGCGCCAGCAGCTTGGCCCTGGACAGGGCGTCCTACGAGCAGTACTTC. Full variable domain (missing parts from reference TRBV5-1 and TRBJ2-7): KAGVTQTPRYLIKTRGQQVTLSCSPISGHRSVSWYQQTPGQGLQFLFEYFSETQRNKGNFPGRFSGRQFSNSRSEMNVSTLELGDSALYLCASSLALDRASYEQYFGPGTRLTVT.

This clonotype was observed at least ten times. Germline is not matched at one junction end, which may reflect a read error. The rearrangement uses TRBV5-1 and TRBJ1-6, with unresolved D. CDR1 SGHRS and CDR2 YFSETQ come from the germline V gene. The CDR3 sequence is 16 residues long. CDR3 bases: TGCGCCAGCAGCTTGGATATGGACCACTATTATTCACCCCTCCACTTT. This encodes CASSLDMDHYYSPLHF.

The rearrangement joins TRBV27 to TRBJ1-5; the D gene is possibly TRBD1 (5 bases). CDR1 MNHEY and CDR2 SMNVEV come from the germline V gene (reference sequence). Trimming left V 6 bases short and J 5 bases short, with 14 bases between. The CDR3 is 14 amino acids. The CDR3 reads CASRYGAGDQPQHF. Here the CDR3 DNA reads TGTGCCAGCAGGTATGGGGCAGGCGATCAGCCCCAGCATTTT.

The chain uses TRBV29-1 and TRBJ1-2; perhaps TRBD1 as D (6 bases). Germline lookup yields CDR1 SQVTM and CDR2 ANQGSEA. CDR3 length equals 13 residues. Trimming shortened V by 2 bases and J by 3 bases, and 10 bases separated the two germline ends. CDR3: CSVETGSYYGYTF. Written as DNA, the CDR3 is TGCAGCGTTGAAACAGGGAGTTACTATGGCTACACCTTC.

This clonotype was seen only a few times. V gene TRBV6-1 combines with J gene TRBJ2-7; D may be TRBD1 or TRBD2 (6 bases each). The germline gives CDR1 MNHNS, CDR2 SASEGT. The length of the CDR3 is 17 residues. Trimming took 1 base from V and 3 from J, leaving 19 bases between them. The CDR3 DNA reads TGTGCCAGCAGTGAAGTTCCTGGGGGGCTAACCTACTACGAGCAGTACTTC. Translated: CASSEVPGGLTYYEQYF.

As for this clonotype: A read error may account for a junction end that differs from germline. This chain joins TRBV7-6 and TRBJ1-4; D is unresolved. Germline values: CDR1 SGHVS, CDR2 FNYEAQ. CDR3 length equals 14 residues. The DNA of the CDR3 is TGTGTCAGCAGCTTAAAAAGGGTTAATGAAAAACTGTTTTTT. This gives the protein CVSSLKRVNEKLFF.

This clonotype was seen more than once but under ten times. The J gene is TRBJ2-1, the V gene TRBV6-5; 8 bases agree with TRBD1. V lost 2 bases to trimming and J lost 1 base; unmatched junction nucleotides: 1. This CDR3 contains 15 residues. Germline CDR1 MNHEY, CDR2 SVGAGI. CDR3 sequence: CASSYRDRSYNEQFF. CDR3 in DNA: TGTGCCAGCAGTTACAGGGACAGGTCCTACAATGAGCAGTTCTTC.

The chain couples TRBV7-6 to TRBJ1-2, with 10 nucleotides matching TRBD1. The CDR3 is 15 residues long. CDR1 is SGHVS and CDR2 is FNYEAQ in the germline V gene. V shed 2 bases, J shed 5 bases, and the junction held 5 bases outside the gene matches. In DNA form, the CDR3 reads TGTGCCAGCAGCTTATCGGGACAGGGGTTATATGGCTACACCTTC. Its translation is CASSLSGQGLYGYTF.

V is TRBV9 and J is TRBJ1-2; tentative D call: TRBD1 (5 bases). Trimming pared 3 bases from V and 4 bases from J, leaving 13 bases between. Germline V gene data show CDR1 as SGDLS and CDR2 as YYNGEE. CDR3 length: 14 amino acids. CDR3 bases: TGTGCCAGCAGCGGTCCCGGGACCGGCTATGGCTACACCTTC. It yields the protein CASSGPGTGYGYTF.

This clonotype was detected many times. This rearrangement joins TRBV7-2 to TRBJ2-3; no firm D call. Germline V gene lookup returns CDR1 SGHTA and CDR2 FQGNSA. This CDR3 region has 16 residues. The V and J ends lost 0 bases and 0 bases respectively, with 10 bases between them. In nucleotides, the CDR3 is TGTGCCAGCAGCTTAGCGCCCGGGCACAGCACAGATACGCAGTATTTT. Its protein product is CASSLAPGHSTDTQYF.

This clonotype was observed a few times. The J gene is TRBJ2-1, the V gene TRBV6-2 or TRBV6-3; the D call may be TRBD1 or TRBD2 (5 bases each). The CDR3 loop spans 14 amino acids. Looked up from germline, CDR1 is MNHEY and CDR2 is SVGEGT. The V end was cut by 2 bases, the J end by 8 bases, with 13 bases between. DNA for the CDR3: TGTGCCAGCAGTTACCTGTCCGGGGCGGATGAGCAGTTCTTC. Its protein is CASSYLSGADEQFF.

This clonotype has a count of ten or more. The chain joins TRBV7-2 to TRBJ2-2; either TRBD1 or TRBD2 may fit D (5 bases each). Per the germline V gene, CDR1 is SGHTA and CDR2 is FQGNSA. V was trimmed by 2 bases and J by 7 bases, leaving 20 bases between them. This CDR3 contains 17 residues. The CDR3 DNA reads TGTGCCAGCAGCTTACCCCCCTCGGGGCCGGAGGACGGGGAGCTGTTTTTT. Protein: CASSLPPSGPEDGELFF.

This clonotype occurred a few times. V usage is TRBV11-2 and J usage is TRBJ2-5, with 11 bases identical to TRBD2. V shed 4 bases and J 6 bases; nucleotides not matched to a gene: 10. CDR3 length equals 16 residues. Germline V gives CDR1 SGHAT, CDR2 FQNNGV. DNA of the CDR3: TGTGCCAGCAGCTCCCCGACTAGCGGGGTGGGGAAGACCCAGTACTTC. The encoded protein is CASSSPTSGVGKTQYF.

This clonotype was found many times. The chain combines TRBV6-1 with TRBJ1-2; the D gene is possibly TRBD1 (6 bases). V was shortened by 6 bases and J by 6 bases, with 14 bases between the two germline ends. This CDR3 region has 13 residues. The germline gives CDR1 MNHNS, CDR2 SASEGT. Here the CDR3 reads CASSLGGRDGYTF. The CDR3 nucleotides read TGTGCCAGCAGCCTAGGGGGGCGCGATGGCTACACCTTC.

The CDR3 loop reads CASSQDRGRFSEKLFF. In DNA, the CDR3 is TGTGCCAGCAGCCAAGATAGGGGTCGATTCAGCGAAAAACTGTTTTTT. The V gene is TRBV4-2, the J gene TRBJ1-4; TRBD1 might be the D (5 bases). The CDR3 extends over 16 amino acids. V lost 0 bases to trimming and J lost 8 bases, with 16 bases between them. Germline V gene sequence: CDR1 LGHNA, CDR2 YNFKEQ.

In this sample, this clonotype turned up a few times. The CDR3 nucleotides read TGTGCCAGCAGTTTAGGACACCACACTGAAGCTTTCTTT. Protein sequence: CASSLGHHTEAFF. This chain uses TRBV27 with TRBJ1-1, with a weak D call TRBD1 (5 bases). The CDR3 contains 13 residues. Germline V gene lookup returns CDR1 MNHEY and CDR2 SMNVEV (reference sequence). Trimming cost V 2 bases and J 3 bases, with 7 bases left between them.